One and the same sample provided the 27 T cell receptor beta chains below, sequenced in a study of OX40 agonist ivuxolimab in advanced cancers. Profiling relied on immunoSEQ multiplex PCR, and the TCRdb table lists in-frame clones only, not all of them. In the table there are tens of thousands of clones, around four fifths of which are singletons. The specimen was CD4+ or CD8+ T cells sorted from blood, collected in a trial of the OX40 agonist ivuxolimab. The receptors were gathered from an adult with an advanced solid tumor such as melanoma, head and neck, liver or kidney cancer.

V is TRBV6-4 and J is TRBJ2-2; tentatively, D is TRBD1 or TRBD2 (5 bases each). V gave up 6 bases and J gave up 3 bases, with 14 bases separating them. The germline V gene has CDR1 MRHNA and CDR2 SNTAGT. This CDR3 is built from 15 residues. CDR3 amino acids: CASRGAGSDTGELFF. The DNA of the CDR3 is TGTGCCAGCAGAGGAGCAGGGAGCGACACCGGGGAGCTGTTTTTT.

This rearrangement joins TRBV4-3 to TRBJ1-1, with a possible D match to TRBD1 (5 bases). V lost 3 bases and J 1 base, leaving 12 bases between the germline ends. Germline CDR1 LGHNA, CDR2 YSLEER. This CDR3 has 15 residues. As DNA, the CDR3 is TGCGCCAGCAGCCACCGACTAACAGGGAACACTGAAGCTTTCTTT. The encoded protein is CASSHRLTGNTEAFF.

The chain uses TRBV6-5 and TRBJ2-2, with 7 bases fitting TRBD1. V lost 7 bases to trimming and J lost 4 bases; unmatched junction nucleotides: 6. The CDR3 has 14 amino acids. CDR1 is MNHEY and CDR2 is SVGAGI in the germline V gene. The CDR3 spells CASIPPGGTGELFF. The CDR3 coding sequence is TGTGCCAGCATTCCCCCAGGGGGCACCGGGGAGCTGTTTTTT.

This clone was found a few times. V and J are TRBV14 and TRBJ1-1; no clear D gene. The CDR3 runs to 14 residues. The germline CDR1 and CDR2 sequences are SGHDN and FVKESK. V lost 3 bases and J 1 base, leaving 9 bases between the germline ends. CDR3 region: CASSQFTRNTEAFF. DNA of the CDR3: TGTGCCAGCAGCCAGTTCACTAGGAACACTGAAGCTTTCTTT.

Ten or more counts support this clone. The chain uses TRBV2 and TRBJ2-1; 9 bases align to TRBD1. This CDR3 is built from 15 residues. J gave up 1 base and V 6 bases, and 4 bases lay outside the gene matches. Per the germline V gene, CDR1 is SNHLY and CDR2 is FYNNEI. CDR3 bases: TGTGCCAGCAGATGGACAGGGGCGTCCTACAATGAGCAGTTCTTC. Its translation is CASRWTGASYNEQFF.

This clone was found a few times. This rearrangement joins TRBV28 to TRBJ1-4, with 10 nucleotides matching TRBD1. This CDR3 spans 19 amino acids. The J segment lost 4 bases and the V segment lost 6 bases, leaving 17 bases of the junction unmatched. Germline-derived CDR1 and CDR2 are MDHEN and SYDVKM. CDR3 amino acids: CASSILSIRDRGVNEKLFF. The CDR3 region has the DNA TGTGCCAGCAGCATACTCAGTATCCGGGACAGGGGAGTTAATGAAAAACTGTTTTTT.

The chain recombines TRBV14 with TRBJ2-7; D ambiguous. CDR1 and CDR2 from the germline V gene are SGHDN and FVKESK. V dropped 0 bases and J dropped 9 bases, with 12 bases sitting between them. This CDR3 is 13 amino acids long. CDR3 in amino acids: CASSQDDKVAQYF. The CDR3 DNA is TGTGCCAGCAGCCAAGATGACAAAGTGGCGCAGTACTTC.

The chain links TRBV4-3 to TRBJ2-7; D is tentatively TRBD1 or TRBD2 (6 bases each). The V gene's germline CDR1 is LGHNA and CDR2 YSLEER. This CDR3 has 15 amino acids. The ends were cut back, 3 bases at V and 3 bases at J, with 15 bases in the middle. This CDR3 reads CASSQDYDRIYEQYF. The CDR3 nucleotides are TGCGCCAGCAGCCAGGACTACGACAGGATCTACGAGCAGTACTTC.

The chain has TRBV9 and TRBJ2-5, with TRBD1 matching over 9 bases. The CDR3 has 14 amino acids. The junction had 4 bases not matched to a gene; V was cut back by 2 bases and J by 5 bases. Germline V gene lookup returns CDR1 SGDLS and CDR2 YYNGEE. The DNA for the CDR3 is TGTGCCAGCAGCGTGGGGGACAGGGAGGAGACCCAGTACTTC. It yields the protein CASSVGDREETQYF.

V and J are TRBV6-1 and TRBJ2-5, with TRBD1 identical over 7 bases. The CDR3 is made up of 13 amino acids. Germline V gene sequence: CDR1 MNHNS, CDR2 SASEGT. V trimming: 4 bases; J trimming: 11 bases; junction bases outside the gene matches: 10. The DNA for the CDR3 is TGTGCCAGCAGTGCTGGGGACAGAGGGGAGCAGTACTTC. Amino acid sequence: CASSAGDRGEQYF.

There are a few counts of this clone. The genes are TRBV28 and TRBJ2-1; 8 bases fit TRBD2. V lost 2 bases, J lost 0 bases, and 9 bases stayed unmatched. The germline gives CDR1 MDHEN, CDR2 SYDVKM. CDR3 length: 18 residues. In DNA, the CDR3 is TGTGCCAGCAGTTTACCCCCAGGGCTAGCGGGCTCCTACAATGAGCAGTTCTTC. Translating gives CASSLPPGLAGSYNEQFF.

V gene TRBV30 combines with J gene TRBJ1-5, with TRBD1 as a possible D gene (5 bases). The CDR3 totals 12 residues. Trimming pared 2 bases from V and 7 bases from J, leaving 9 bases between. Looked up from germline, CDR1 is GTSNPN and CDR2 is SVGIG (reference sequence). The CDR3 protein is CAWSPGTQPQHF. CDR3 DNA: TGTGCCTGGAGTCCTGGGACCCAGCCCCAGCATTTT.

This chain joins TRBV27 and TRBJ2-1, with 10 bases that match TRBD2. Germline-derived CDR1 and CDR2 are MNHEY and SMNVEV (reference sequence). The CDR3 has 16 residues. The trim removed 2 bases at V and 8 bases at J, leaving 9 bases unmatched. CDR3 sequence reads: CASSLSPSGRIDEQFF. In DNA, the CDR3 is TGTGCCAGCAGTTTAAGCCCTAGCGGGAGAATCGATGAGCAGTTCTTC.

This chain connects TRBV27 to TRBJ2-7; D is uncertain. V was pared by 3 bases and J by 2 bases, with 11 bases between. In germline, CDR1 is MNHEY, CDR2 SMNVEV (reference sequence). The CDR3 is made up of 14 amino acids. The CDR3 protein is CASSLMGGPYEQYF. In nucleotides, the CDR3 is TGTGCCAGCAGTTTGATGGGCGGTCCCTACGAGCAGTACTTC.

The chain couples TRBV9 to TRBJ2-6; D remains unclear. V lost 4 bases and J lost 1, with 3 bases in between. The CDR3 runs to 13 residues. Germline CDR1 and CDR2: SGDLS and YYNGEE. CDR3 nucleotides: TGTGCCAGCAGCCCTTCTGGGGCCAACGTCCTGACTTTC. This encodes CASSPSGANVLTF.

V gene TRBV7-6 combines with J gene TRBJ2-7; D is perhaps TRBD1 (6 bases). Between the trimmed V and J ends, which lost 1 base and 0 bases, there was a span of 10 bases. The germline V gene has CDR1 SGHVS and CDR2 FNYEAQ. CDR3 length: 15 residues. CDR3 residues: CASSLVTGNSYEQYF. The CDR3, as DNA: TGTGCCAGCAGCTTAGTAACAGGGAACTCCTACGAGCAGTACTTC.

The chain is built from TRBV29-1 and TRBJ1-4; 8 bases map to TRBD1. Trimming cost V 4 bases and J 5 bases; bases outside gene matches: 6. CDR1 and CDR2 (germline): SQVTM, ANQGSEA. The CDR3 loop spans 14 amino acids. CDR3 in DNA: TGCAGCGTTGCCGGGACAGGCATAAATGAAAAACTGTTTTTT. It encodes CSVAGTGINEKLFF.

This clone was seen just once. The chain links TRBV5-6 to TRBJ2-7; 9 bases are shared with TRBD2. J lost 0 bases, V lost 0 bases, and 4 bases had no gene match. The CDR3 length is 16 residues. In germline, CDR1 is SGHDT, CDR2 YYEEEE. The CDR3 here is CASSLGASGTSYEQYF. The DNA of the CDR3 is TGTGCCAGCAGCTTGGGTGCTAGCGGGACCTCCTACGAGCAGTACTTC.

This rearrangement joins TRBV11-2 to TRBJ2-1; D ambiguous. This CDR3 spans 17 amino acids. The germline V and J ends were trimmed by 2 bases and 0 bases, with 14 bases remaining between them. Germline loops: CDR1 SGHAT, CDR2 FQNNGV. In nucleotides, the CDR3 is TGTGCCAGCAGCTTATCGGCCTGGGGATACTCCTACAATGAGCAGTTCTTC. Residues: CASSLSAWGYSYNEQFF.

CDR3 in DNA: TGTGCCAGCTTTATGGCGGGTACAGGTAATGAAAAACTGTTTTTT. Translating it yields CASFMAGTGNEKLFF. The chain has TRBV2 and TRBJ1-4; a weak D match, TRBD1 (5 bases). The germline gives CDR1 SNHLY, CDR2 FYNNEI. The CDR3 covers 15 residues. V gave up 8 bases and J gave up 4 bases, with 17 bases separating them.

The genes are TRBV15 and TRBJ2-3, with 14 bases lining up with TRBD2. Germline trimming cut 7 bases from V and 8 bases from J; bases unmatched to any gene: 8. The germline V gene has CDR1 LNHNV and CDR2 YYDKDF (reference sequence). CDR3 length: 15 residues. The CDR3 coding sequence is TGTGCCACCACACCCGGGACTAGCGGGAGTTCTACGCAGTATTTT. It yields the protein CATTPGTSGSSTQYF.

The J gene is TRBJ2-3, the V gene TRBV10-1; D might be TRBD1 (6 bases). The germline gives CDR1 WNHNN, CDR2 SYGVQD (reference sequence). This CDR3 has 13 residues. Trimming shortened V by 1 base and J by 9 bases, and 11 bases separated the two germline ends. CDR3 nucleotide sequence: TGCGCCAGCAGTGAGTTCACAGGGACAACGCAGTATTTT. This translates into CASSEFTGTTQYF.

The V and J genes are TRBV7-9 and TRBJ2-3, with TRBD1 matching over 7 bases. The CDR3 is 13 amino acids. The V gene's germline CDR1 is SEHNR and CDR2 FQNEAQ (reference sequence). After removal of 5 bases from V and 5 bases from J, the junction contained 4 bases not matched to a gene. The CDR3 bases are TGTGCCAGCAGCGGGGACAGCCAAGATACGCAGTATTTT. This gives the protein CASSGDSQDTQYF.

This chain connects TRBV30 to TRBJ2-5, with no clear D. The germline V and J ends were trimmed by 6 bases and 3 bases, with 11 bases remaining between them. The CDR3 length is 12 residues. CDR1 and CDR2 (germline): GTSNPN, SVGIG (reference sequence). DNA for the CDR3: TGTGCCTGCTTCATTAGAGAAGAGACCCAGTACTTC. It yields the protein CACFIREETQYF. Drawing the rest from reference TRBV30 and TRBJ2-5, the complete variable domain is SQTIHQWPATLVQPVGSPLSLECTVEGTSNPNLYWYRQAAGRGLQLLFYSVGIGQISSEVPQNLSASRPQDRQFILSSKKLLLSDSGFYLCACFIREETQYFGPGTRLLVL.

This chain connects TRBV15 to TRBJ1-2; perhaps TRBD1 as D (5 bases). The CDR3 contains 18 residues. Trimming left V 2 bases short and J 4 bases short, with 23 bases between. In germline, CDR1 is LNHNV, CDR2 YYDKDF (reference sequence). The DNA of the CDR3 is TGTGCCACCAGCAGACCCCGTTCGGACACCCGGTTGGGCTATGGCTACACCTTC. Residues: CATSRPRSDTRLGYGYTF.

This clone was seen a single time. The chain links TRBV11-3 to TRBJ2-1; weak D call: TRBD1 (5 bases). The CDR3 is 15 amino acids. Germline assignment: CDR1 SGHNT and CDR2 YENEEA. With 2 bases removed from V and 7 bases from J, the gap between germline ends came to 15 bases. The DNA of the CDR3 is TGTGCCAGCAGCTTAAGGGCAGGGTCAAGAAATGAGCAGTTCTTC. As protein: CASSLRAGSRNEQFF.

This clone is classed as medium-sized. Other DNA sequences from this sample encode an identical CDR3 as well. The rearrangement links TRBV7-9 to TRBJ1-5; D may be TRBD1 (6 bases). This CDR3 is 14 amino acids long. V dropped 2 bases and J dropped 6 bases, with 11 bases sitting between them. The V gene's germline CDR1 is SEHNR and CDR2 FQNEAQ (reference sequence). The chain's CDR3 is CASSLSGGGQPQHF. DNA of the CDR3: TGTGCCAGCAGCTTATCTGGGGGCGGTCAGCCCCAGCATTTT.